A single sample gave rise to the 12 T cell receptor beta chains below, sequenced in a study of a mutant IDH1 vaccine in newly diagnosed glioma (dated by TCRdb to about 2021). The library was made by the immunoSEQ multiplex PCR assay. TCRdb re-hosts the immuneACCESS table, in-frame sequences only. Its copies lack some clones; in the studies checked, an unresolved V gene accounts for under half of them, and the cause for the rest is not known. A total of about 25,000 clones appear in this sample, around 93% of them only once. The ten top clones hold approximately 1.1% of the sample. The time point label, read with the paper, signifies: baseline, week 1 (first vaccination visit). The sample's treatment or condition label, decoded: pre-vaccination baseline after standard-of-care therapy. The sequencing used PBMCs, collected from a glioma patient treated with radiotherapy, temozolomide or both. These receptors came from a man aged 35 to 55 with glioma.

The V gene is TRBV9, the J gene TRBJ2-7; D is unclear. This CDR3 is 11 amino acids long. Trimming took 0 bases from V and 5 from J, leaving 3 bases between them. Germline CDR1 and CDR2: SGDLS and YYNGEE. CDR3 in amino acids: CASSVGDEQYF. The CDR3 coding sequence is TGTGCCAGCAGCGTAGGTGACGAGCAGTACTTC.

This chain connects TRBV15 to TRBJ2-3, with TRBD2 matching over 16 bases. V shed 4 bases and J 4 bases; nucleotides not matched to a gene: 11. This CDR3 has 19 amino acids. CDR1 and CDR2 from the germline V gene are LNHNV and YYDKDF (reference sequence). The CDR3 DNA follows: TGTGCCACCAGCATCCCCCTGGGACTAGCGGGAGGGCCAGCAGATACGCAGTATTTT. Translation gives CATSIPLGLAGGPADTQYF. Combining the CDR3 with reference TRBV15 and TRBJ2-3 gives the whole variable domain DAMVIQNPRYQVTQFGKPVTLSCSQTLNHNVMYWYQQKSSQAPKLLFHYYDKDFNNEADTPDNFQSRRPNTSFCFLDIRSPGLGDTAMYLCATSIPLGLAGGPADTQYFGPGTRLTVL.

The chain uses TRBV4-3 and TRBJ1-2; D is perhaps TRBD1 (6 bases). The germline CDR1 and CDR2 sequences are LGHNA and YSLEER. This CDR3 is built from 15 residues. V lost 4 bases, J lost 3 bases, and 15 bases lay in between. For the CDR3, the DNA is TGCGCCAGCAGCCTTACTCGAGGGGGAGACTATGGCTACACCTTC. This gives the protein CASSLTRGGDYGYTF.

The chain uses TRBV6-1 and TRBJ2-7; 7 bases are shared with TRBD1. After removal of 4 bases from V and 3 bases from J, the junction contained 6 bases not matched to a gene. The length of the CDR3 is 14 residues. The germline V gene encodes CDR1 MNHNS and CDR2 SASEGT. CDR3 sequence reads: CASSALQGIYEQYF. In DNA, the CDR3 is TGTGCCAGCAGTGCCTTACAGGGGATCTACGAGCAGTACTTC.

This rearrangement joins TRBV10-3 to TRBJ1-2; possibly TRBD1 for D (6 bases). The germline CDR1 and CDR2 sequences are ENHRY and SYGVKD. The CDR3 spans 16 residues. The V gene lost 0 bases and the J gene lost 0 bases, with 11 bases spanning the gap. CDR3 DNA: TGTGCCATCAGTGAGTCGCGGCAGGGGTCTAACTATGGCTACACCTTC. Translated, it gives CAISESRQGSNYGYTF.

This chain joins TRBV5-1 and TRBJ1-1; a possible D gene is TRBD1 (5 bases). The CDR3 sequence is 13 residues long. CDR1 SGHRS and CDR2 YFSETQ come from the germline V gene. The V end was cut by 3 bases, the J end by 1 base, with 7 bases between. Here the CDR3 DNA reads TGCGCCAGCAGCTGGACAAGGAACACTGAAGCTTTCTTT. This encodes CASSWTRNTEAFF.

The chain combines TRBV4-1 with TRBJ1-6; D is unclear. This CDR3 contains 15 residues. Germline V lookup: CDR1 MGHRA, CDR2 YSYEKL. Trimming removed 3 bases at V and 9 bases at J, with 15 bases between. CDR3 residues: CASSQRESSGSPLHF. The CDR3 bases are TGCGCCAGCAGCCAGCGGGAATCTTCTGGTTCACCCCTCCACTTT.

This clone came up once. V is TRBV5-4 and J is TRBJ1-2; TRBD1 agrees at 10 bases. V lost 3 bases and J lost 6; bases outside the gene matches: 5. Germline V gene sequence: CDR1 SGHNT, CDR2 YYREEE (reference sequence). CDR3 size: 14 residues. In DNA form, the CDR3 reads TGTGCCAGCAGCTACCGGACAGGGGGAAATGGCTACACCTTC. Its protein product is CASSYRTGGNGYTF.

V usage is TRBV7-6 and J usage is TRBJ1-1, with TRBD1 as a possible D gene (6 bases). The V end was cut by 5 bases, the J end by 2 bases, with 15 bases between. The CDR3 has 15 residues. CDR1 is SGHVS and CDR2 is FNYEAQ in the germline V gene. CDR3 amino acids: CASSANSGTNTEAFF. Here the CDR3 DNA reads TGTGCCAGCAGCGCTAATTCCGGGACAAACACTGAAGCTTTCTTT.

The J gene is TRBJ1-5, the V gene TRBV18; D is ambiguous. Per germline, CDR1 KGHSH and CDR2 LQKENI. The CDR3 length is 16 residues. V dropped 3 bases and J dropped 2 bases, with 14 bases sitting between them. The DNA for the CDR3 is TGTGCCAGCTCACCGGACTTGGGGTCTGGCAATCAGCCCCAGCATTTT. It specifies CASSPDLGSGNQPQHF.

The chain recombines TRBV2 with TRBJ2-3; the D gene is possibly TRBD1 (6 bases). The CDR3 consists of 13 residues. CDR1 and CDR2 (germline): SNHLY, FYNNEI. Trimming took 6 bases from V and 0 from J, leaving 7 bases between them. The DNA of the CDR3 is TGTGCCAGCAGGGGACATAGCACAGATACGCAGTATTTT. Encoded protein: CASRGHSTDTQYF. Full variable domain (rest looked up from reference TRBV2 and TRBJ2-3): EPEVTQTPSHQVTQMGQEVILRCVPISNHLYFYWYRQILGQKVEFLVSFYNNEISEKSEIFDDQFSVERPDGSNFTLKIRSTKLEDSAMYFCASRGHSTDTQYFGPGTRLTVL.

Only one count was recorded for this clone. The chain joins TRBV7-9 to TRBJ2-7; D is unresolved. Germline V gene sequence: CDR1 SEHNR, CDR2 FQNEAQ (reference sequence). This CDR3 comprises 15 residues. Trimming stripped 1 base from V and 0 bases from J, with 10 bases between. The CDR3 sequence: CASSLGDKSSYEQYF. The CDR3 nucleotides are TGTGCCAGCAGCTTAGGAGACAAGAGCTCCTACGAGCAGTACTTC.